These 5 T cell receptor beta chains were sequenced from one sample in a study of cytomegalovirus exposure and HLA in healthy donors. Vbeta (60) and Jbeta (13) primers were used in the PCR. Using immunoSEQ multiplex PCR, the repertoire was profiled, and TCRdb retains in-frame clones only, with some absent. The table includes some 110,000 clones, over 75% detected once. What was sequenced was PBMCs. Receptors originate from a woman aged 40-49 years in good health and CMV-seropositive.

This clone appeared a single time. This chain uses TRBV2 with TRBJ2-5, with 7 bases lining up with TRBD1. V gave up 3 bases and J gave up 2 bases; unmatched junction bases: 3. The germline CDR1 and CDR2 sequences are SNHLY and FYNNEI. The CDR3 spans 14 residues. This chain's CDR3 is CASSEGQIQETQYF. DNA for the CDR3: TGTGCCAGCAGTGAGGGACAGATACAAGAGACCCAGTACTTC.

This sequence joins TRBV19 and TRBJ2-3; 7 bases map to TRBD2. J lost 4 bases, V lost 3 bases, and 7 bases had no gene match. The CDR3 runs 15 residues. The germline V gene has CDR1 LNHDA and CDR2 SQIVND (reference sequence). The CDR3 reads CASSIGGGPADTQYF. DNA for the CDR3: TGTGCCAGTAGTATCGGGGGAGGGCCCGCAGATACGCAGTATTTT.

This sequence joins TRBV7-2 and TRBJ2-4; weak D call: TRBD1 (5 bases). The CDR3 loop spans 12 amino acids. V lost 4 bases and J 11 bases, leaving 12 bases between the germline ends. The germline V gene encodes CDR1 SGHTA and CDR2 FQGNSA. The DNA for the CDR3 is TGTGCCAGCAGCTGGGAAGGGGCCCTTCAGTACTTC. It codes for CASSWEGALQYF.

This clone was observed a handful of times. The chain joins TRBV19 to TRBJ2-3, with TRBD2 as a possible D gene (6 bases). Germline V gives CDR1 LNHDA, CDR2 SQIVND (reference sequence). Trimming cost V 6 bases and J 2 bases, with 12 bases left between them. CDR3 length equals 14 residues. The CDR3 here is CASRSGLNTDTQYF. Written as DNA, the CDR3 is TGTGCCAGTAGATCGGGACTGAACACAGATACGCAGTATTTT.

V and J are TRBV18 and TRBJ2-5, with D maybe TRBD2 (6 bases). CDR3 length: 18 residues. Deletions cut 0 bases from V and 0 bases from J, with 17 bases between. CDR1 and CDR2 from the germline V gene are KGHSH and LQKENI. CDR3 in amino acids: CASSPPYNFGGNQETQYF. The CDR3 DNA is TGTGCCAGCTCACCACCGTATAATTTTGGGGGGAACCAAGAGACCCAGTACTTC. Complete variable domain (other parts from reference TRBV18 and TRBJ2-5): NAGVMQNPRHLVRRRGQEARLRCSPMKGHSHVYWYRQLPEEGLKFMVYLQKENIIDESGMPKERFSAEFPKEGPSILRIQQVVRGDSAAYFCASSPPYNFGGNQETQYFGPGTRLLVL.